The 26 T cell receptor beta chains listed next were all sequenced from one sample in a study of T cell responses to AZD1222 COVID-19 vaccine. Data came from immunoSEQ multiplex PCR; TCRdb stores just in-frame clones and leaves some out. The table includes 50,000 or so clones, over 80% detected once. Specimen: peripheral blood, collected on day 0 of AZD1222 vaccination. Receptors were obtained from an adult in good health.

The rearrangement links TRBV7-2 to TRBJ2-1; D gene uncertain. Trimming pared 2 bases from V and 5 bases from J, leaving 4 bases between. Germline V CDR1 and CDR2: SGHTA, FQGNSA. The CDR3 sequence is 12 residues long. DNA of the CDR3: TGTGCCAGCAGCTTACAGCACAATGAGCAGTTCTTC. Translating it yields CASSLQHNEQFF.

This chain connects TRBV18 to TRBJ1-2, with D perhaps matching TRBD1 (5 bases). The V gene's germline CDR1 is KGHSH and CDR2 LQKENI. V gave up 2 bases and J gave up 13 bases, with 20 bases separating them. CDR3 length equals 14 residues. CDR3 nucleotides: TGTGCCAGCTCACCAGAGAGACAGTTGAGCTTAGTCACCTTC. It encodes CASSPERQLSLVTF.

Regarding this clone: The sample has other DNA sequences that encode this CDR3 too. The J gene is TRBJ1-1, the V gene TRBV5-1; a possible D gene is TRBD1 (5 bases). Per the germline V gene, CDR1 is SGHRS and CDR2 is YFSETQ. This CDR3 comprises 13 residues. The V end lost 4 bases, the J end lost 1 base, and 8 bases lay between the germline ends. CDR3 DNA sequence: TGCGCCAGCAGCCTTACAGGGAACACTGAAGCTTTCTTT. It is translated as CASSLTGNTEAFF.

The chain is built from TRBV6-5 and TRBJ2-6; unclear D gene. The CDR3 consists of 15 residues. Germline CDR1 MNHEY, CDR2 SVGAGI. V was pared by 2 bases and J by 0 bases, with 5 bases between. In DNA form, the CDR3 reads TGTGCCAGCAGTTACGAAGACTCTGGGGCCAACGTCCTGACTTTC. This sequence encodes CASSYEDSGANVLTF.

The genes are TRBV7-9 and TRBJ1-2; D is possibly TRBD1 (6 bases). Trimming pared 6 bases from V and 7 bases from J, leaving 12 bases between. The CDR3 has 12 amino acids. Germline V gene data show CDR1 as SEHNR and CDR2 as FQNEAQ (reference sequence). CDR3 in amino acids: CASRGDTFGYTF. DNA of the CDR3: TGTGCCAGCAGGGGGGACACCTTTGGCTACACCTTC.

This chain joins TRBV11-2 and TRBJ2-5; the D gene is possibly TRBD1 (6 bases). The germline V gene has CDR1 SGHAT and CDR2 FQNNGV. The CDR3 extends over 14 amino acids. The germline V and J ends were trimmed by 0 bases and 7 bases, with 12 bases remaining between them. The CDR3 loop is CASSLENRVSTQYF. CDR3 bases: TGTGCCAGCAGCTTAGAAAACAGGGTGTCGACCCAGTACTTC. Supplemented by reference TRBV11-2 and TRBJ2-5, the full variable domain reads EAGVAQSPRYKIIEKRQSVAFWCNPISGHATLYWYQQILGQGPKLLIQFQNNGVVDDSQLPKDRFSAERLKGVDSTLKIQPAKLEDSAVYLCASSLENRVSTQYFGPGTRLLVL.

The gene calls are TRBV21-1 and TRBJ1-1; the listed D gene, TRBD1, was not tested against the DNA. TRBV21-1 represents a pseudogene. CDR3 length: 14 residues. The CDR3 protein is CASSQGARNTEAFF. The CDR3 DNA reads TGTGCCAGCAGCCAGGGGGCCAGGAACACTGAAGCTTTCTTT.

The chain combines TRBV11-2 with TRBJ1-3; D unclear. Trimming removed 2 bases from V and 0 bases from J, with 8 bases in between. CDR1 and CDR2 from the germline V gene are SGHAT and FQNNGV. The CDR3 extends over 15 amino acids. CDR3 nucleotide sequence: TGTGCCAGCAGCTTATCCGGTCGCTCTGGAAACACCATATATTTT. It yields the protein CASSLSGRSGNTIYF. Filled out from reference TRBV11-2 and TRBJ1-3, the complete variable domain reads EAGVAQSPRYKIIEKRQSVAFWCNPISGHATLYWYQQILGQGPKLLIQFQNNGVVDDSQLPKDRFSAERLKGVDSTLKIQPAKLEDSAVYLCASSLSGRSGNTIYFGEGSWLTVV.

For this clone: Other DNA sequences in the same sample also yield this CDR3. The rearrangement joins TRBV25-1 to TRBJ1-2; no clear D gene. V was pared by 2 bases and J by 5 bases, with 3 bases between. The germline V gene encodes CDR1 MGHDK and CDR2 SYGVNS. The CDR3 length is 11 residues. In nucleotides, the CDR3 is TGTGCCAGCAGTGAAGATTATGGCTACACCTTC. Translating it yields CASSEDYGYTF.

The rearrangement joins TRBV28 to TRBJ2-3, with 7 bases fitting TRBD1. Germline-derived CDR1 and CDR2 are MDHEN and SYDVKM. Trimming removed 7 bases from V and 1 base from J; junction bases left unmatched: 2. This CDR3 region has 13 residues. The CDR3 loop reads CASIGQGTDTQYF. CDR3 sequence (DNA): TGTGCCAGCATCGGACAGGGCACAGATACGCAGTATTTT.

This chain links TRBV9 with TRBJ1-1; D is unclear. Germline CDR1 is SGDLS and CDR2 is YYNGEE. Trimming took off 0 bases at V and 0 bases at J, with 6 bases between the two ends. The CDR3 extends over 14 amino acids. Here the CDR3 DNA reads TGTGCCAGCAGCGTAGGAGAGATGAACACTGAAGCTTTCTTT. Its protein product is CASSVGEMNTEAFF.

V and J are TRBV18 and TRBJ1-1, with unresolved D. The CDR3 runs to 14 residues. Per the germline V gene, CDR1 is KGHSH and CDR2 is LQKENI. V lost 2 bases, J lost 1 base, and 8 bases lay in between. The CDR3 loop reads CASSPVAQNTEAFF. The CDR3 nucleotides are TGTGCCAGCTCACCAGTCGCTCAGAACACTGAAGCTTTCTTT.

The rearrangement uses TRBV15 and TRBJ2-1; D unclear. Trimming pared 1 base from V and 1 base from J, leaving 8 bases between. This CDR3 contains 15 residues. CDR1 is LNHNV and CDR2 is YYDKDF in the germline V gene (reference sequence). In DNA, the CDR3 is TGTGCCACCAGCAGAGGAAAAGGGTCCTACAATGAGCAGTTCTTC. Translating it yields CATSRGKGSYNEQFF.

The genes are TRBV4-3 and TRBJ2-7, with 7 bases that match TRBD1. With V trimmed by 0 bases and J by 5 bases, 7 bases remained unmatched. The CDR3 runs to 15 residues. Germline assignment: CDR1 LGHNA and CDR2 YSLEER. The CDR3, as DNA: TGCGCCAGCAGCCAAGATAACAGGGGTCGCGACGAGCAGTACTTC. This gives the protein CASSQDNRGRDEQYF.

This clone came up once. This chain joins TRBV6-2 or TRBV6-3 and TRBJ2-5; D is unclear. CDR3 length equals 12 residues. The germline V gene encodes CDR1 MNHEY and CDR2 SVGEGT. Trimming pared 6 bases from V and 7 bases from J, leaving 12 bases between. The CDR3 loop is CASSRTALTQYF. For the CDR3, the DNA is TGTGCCAGCAGCAGGACGGCCTTGACCCAGTACTTC.

The J gene is TRBJ1-1, the V gene TRBV6-5; D is possibly TRBD1 (5 bases). V was clipped by 7 bases and J by 1 base, with 16 bases between them. There are 15 residues in the CDR3. Germline CDR1 reads MNHEY; CDR2 reads SVGAGI. The CDR3 loop is CASTKWGTANTEAFF. CDR3 sequence (DNA): TGTGCCAGCACTAAATGGGGGACGGCGAACACTGAAGCTTTCTTT.

This clone was counted only a few times. The chain uses TRBV7-9 and TRBJ1-4; TRBD1 aligns across 8 bases. Unmatched junction bases numbered 6, after V lost 5 bases and J lost 10 bases. Germline CDR1 reads SEHNR; CDR2 reads FQNEAQ (reference sequence). There are 13 residues in the CDR3. The CDR3 protein is CASSPPDRGKLFF. The DNA for the CDR3 is TGTGCCAGCAGCCCGCCTGACAGGGGAAAACTGTTTTTT.

This chain connects TRBV21-1 to TRBJ2-7; the table gives TRBD2 as D, unverified against the DNA. TRBV21-1 is flagged as a pseudogene. CDR3 length equals 15 residues. CDR3 sequence reads: CASRIGTSGLYEQYF. The CDR3 region has the DNA TGTGCCAGCAGGATCGGGACTAGCGGACTCTACGAGCAGTACTTC.

This clone was detected once. V usage is TRBV20-1 and J usage is TRBJ2-3, with a weak D call TRBD2 (6 bases). The CDR3 runs to 11 residues. CDR1 is DFQATT and CDR2 is SNEGSKA in the germline V gene (reference sequence). CDR3 in amino acids: CRWDFTDTQYF. The CDR3 bases are TGCAGATGGGACTTCACAGATACGCAGTATTTT.

In its sample, this clone was seen once. The V call is TRBV11-1, the J call TRBJ2-7, with 14 bases that match TRBD2. The CDR3 runs 15 residues. After removal of 4 bases from V and 6 bases from J, the junction contained 5 bases not matched to a gene. The germline V gene encodes CDR1 SGHAT and CDR2 FQDESV (reference sequence). The CDR3 protein is CASSSGTSGSREQYF. The DNA for the CDR3 is TGTGCCAGCAGCTCCGGGACTAGCGGGAGTCGCGAGCAGTACTTC.

This rearrangement joins TRBV5-1 to TRBJ2-3, with TRBD1 matching over 7 bases. From germline, CDR1 is SGHRS and CDR2 YFSETQ. V gave up 4 bases and J gave up 2 bases; unmatched junction bases: 4. CDR3 length: 14 residues. The CDR3 nucleotides are TGCGCCAGCAGCACCGGGACAGCCACAGATACGCAGTATTTT. As protein: CASSTGTATDTQYF.

This clone was observed once. The rearrangement links TRBV23-1 to TRBJ1-4, with D possibly TRBD1 on 5 matching bases. TRBV23-1 is reported as an ORF; its role is uncertain. CDR3 length: 19 amino acids. The V end was cut by 5 bases, the J end by 3 bases, with 25 bases between. The CDR3 sequence: CASSRSKKAFGGSNEKLFF. The CDR3 DNA reads as TGCGCCAGCAGTAGATCGAAAAAGGCTTTTGGGGGATCTAATGAAAAACTGTTTTTT.

This rearrangement joins TRBV29-1 to TRBJ2-1, with 11 bases that match TRBD2. Germline CDR1 reads SQVTM; CDR2 reads ANQGSEA. The J segment lost 6 bases and the V segment lost 5 bases, leaving 6 bases of the junction unmatched. The CDR3 has 14 residues. CDR3: CSVYIAGGPNEQFF. For the CDR3, the DNA is TGCAGCGTTTATATAGCGGGAGGGCCCAATGAGCAGTTCTTC.

The V and J genes are TRBV29-1 and TRBJ2-1; 9 nucleotides match TRBD2. Germline V CDR1 and CDR2: SQVTM, ANQGSEA. This CDR3 is 14 amino acids long. The trim removed 7 bases at V and 1 base at J, leaving 5 bases unmatched. CDR3 sequence reads: CSGRLAESYNEQFF. The CDR3, as DNA: TGCAGCGGGCGACTAGCGGAATCCTACAATGAGCAGTTCTTC.

The gene calls are TRBV19 and TRBJ2-6; D remains ambiguous. Germline loops: CDR1 LNHDA, CDR2 SQIVND (reference sequence). The CDR3 sequence is 16 residues long. The germline V and J ends were trimmed by 0 bases and 2 bases, with 8 bases remaining between them. This chain's CDR3 is CASSIDSAAGANVLTF. The CDR3 region has the DNA TGTGCCAGTAGTATAGATTCGGCAGCTGGGGCCAACGTCCTGACTTTC. The complete variable domain, with remaining parts taken from reference TRBV19 and TRBJ2-6, reads DGGITQSPKYLFRKEGQNVTLSCEQNLNHDAMYWYRQDPGQGLRLIYYSQIVNDFQKGDIAEGYSVSREKKESFPLTVTSAQKNPTAFYLCASSIDSAAGANVLTFGAGSRLTVL.

The sample holds a few counts of this clone. The CDR3: CASSVVGQVTYNEQFF. The CDR3, as DNA: TGTGCCAGCAGCGTAGTCGGACAGGTGACCTACAATGAGCAGTTCTTC. This chain connects TRBV9 to TRBJ2-1; TRBD1 aligns across 7 bases. Germline V gene lookup returns CDR1 SGDLS and CDR2 YYNGEE. V shed 0 bases and J 2 bases; nucleotides not matched to a gene: 5. This CDR3 is 16 amino acids long. Full variable domain (missing parts from reference TRBV9 and TRBJ2-1): DSGVTQTPKHLITATGQRVTLRCSPRSGDLSVYWYQQSLDQGLQFLIQYYNGEERAKGNILERFSAQQFPDLHSELNLSSLELGDSALYFCASSVVGQVTYNEQFFGPGTRLTVL.